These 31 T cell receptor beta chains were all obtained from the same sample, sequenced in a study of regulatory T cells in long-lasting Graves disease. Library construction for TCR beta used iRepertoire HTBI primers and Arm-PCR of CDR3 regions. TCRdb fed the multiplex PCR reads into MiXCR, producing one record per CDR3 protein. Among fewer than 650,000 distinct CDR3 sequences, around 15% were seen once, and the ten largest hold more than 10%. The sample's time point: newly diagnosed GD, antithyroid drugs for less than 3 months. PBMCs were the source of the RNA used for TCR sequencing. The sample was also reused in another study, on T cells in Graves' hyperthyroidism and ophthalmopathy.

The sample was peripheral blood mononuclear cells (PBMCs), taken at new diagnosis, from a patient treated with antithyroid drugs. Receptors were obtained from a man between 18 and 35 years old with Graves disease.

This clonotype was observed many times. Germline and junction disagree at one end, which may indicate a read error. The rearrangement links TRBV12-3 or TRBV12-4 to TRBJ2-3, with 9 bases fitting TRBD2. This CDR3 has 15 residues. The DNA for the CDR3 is TGTGCCAGCAGTATAGCGGGAGTTGGTTCCGATACGCAGTATTTT. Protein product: CASSIAGVGSDTQYF.

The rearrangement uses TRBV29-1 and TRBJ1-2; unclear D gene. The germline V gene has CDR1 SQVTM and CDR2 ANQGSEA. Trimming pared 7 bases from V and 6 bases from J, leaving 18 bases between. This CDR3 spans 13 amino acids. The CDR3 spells CSGGPTAPDGYTF. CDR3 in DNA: TGCAGCGGTGGCCCCACGGCGCCGGATGGCTACACCTTC.

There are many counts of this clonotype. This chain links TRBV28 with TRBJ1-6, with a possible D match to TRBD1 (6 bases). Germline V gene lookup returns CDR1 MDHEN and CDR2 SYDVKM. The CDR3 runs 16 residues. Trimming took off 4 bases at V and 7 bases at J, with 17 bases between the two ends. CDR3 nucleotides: TGTGCCAGCAGTTCCACAGGGAGTCAGGTCAATTCACCCCTCCACTTT. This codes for CASSSTGSQVNSPLHF.

This CDR3 is CASGERAAPRGYTF. The CDR3 DNA reads TGTGCCAGCGGTGAAAGGGCCGCGCCGCGGGGCTACACCTTC. The chain combines TRBV27 with TRBJ1-2; D not certain. V dropped 8 bases and J dropped 8 bases, with 21 bases sitting between them. Germline V gives CDR1 MNHEY, CDR2 SMNVEV (reference sequence). The CDR3 covers 14 residues.

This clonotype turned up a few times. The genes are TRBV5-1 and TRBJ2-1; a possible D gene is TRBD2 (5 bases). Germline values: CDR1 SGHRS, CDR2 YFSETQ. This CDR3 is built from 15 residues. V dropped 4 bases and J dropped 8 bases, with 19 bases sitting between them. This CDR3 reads CASSPGNLFVDEQFF. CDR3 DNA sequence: TGCGCCAGCAGCCCCGGGAACCTCTTTGTCGATGAGCAGTTCTTC.

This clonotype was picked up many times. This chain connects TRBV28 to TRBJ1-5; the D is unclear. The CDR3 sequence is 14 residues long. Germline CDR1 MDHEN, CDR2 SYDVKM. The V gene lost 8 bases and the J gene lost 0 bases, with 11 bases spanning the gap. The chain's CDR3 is CASAMDNSNQPQHF. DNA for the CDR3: TGTGCCAGCGCTATGGATAATAGCAATCAGCCCCAGCATTTT.

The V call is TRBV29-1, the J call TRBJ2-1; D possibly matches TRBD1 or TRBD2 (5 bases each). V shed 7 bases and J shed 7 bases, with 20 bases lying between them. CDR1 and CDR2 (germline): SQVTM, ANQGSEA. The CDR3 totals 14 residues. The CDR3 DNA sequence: TGCAGCGCCCTGGGACCACCCGTGAGAAATGAGCAGTTCTTC. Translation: CSALGPPVRNEQFF.

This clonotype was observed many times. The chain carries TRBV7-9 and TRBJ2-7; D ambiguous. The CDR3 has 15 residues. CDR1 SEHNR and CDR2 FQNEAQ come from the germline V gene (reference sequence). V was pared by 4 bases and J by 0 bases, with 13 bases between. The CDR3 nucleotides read TGTGCCAGCAGCTCCTGGGCGGCTAGCTCCTACGAGCAGTACTTC. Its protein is CASSSWAASSYEQYF.

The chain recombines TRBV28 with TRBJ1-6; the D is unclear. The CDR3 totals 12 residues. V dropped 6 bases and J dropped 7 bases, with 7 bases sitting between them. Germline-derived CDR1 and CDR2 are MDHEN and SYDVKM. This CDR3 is CASRDQNSPLHF. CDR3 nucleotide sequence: TGTGCCAGCAGGGACCAGAATTCACCCCTCCACTTT.

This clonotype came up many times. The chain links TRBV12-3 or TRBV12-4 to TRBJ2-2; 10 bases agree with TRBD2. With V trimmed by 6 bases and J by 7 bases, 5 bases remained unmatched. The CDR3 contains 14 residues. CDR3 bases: TGTGCCAGCAGCCGGACTAGCGGCTTCGGGGAGCTGTTTTTT. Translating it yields CASSRTSGFGELFF.

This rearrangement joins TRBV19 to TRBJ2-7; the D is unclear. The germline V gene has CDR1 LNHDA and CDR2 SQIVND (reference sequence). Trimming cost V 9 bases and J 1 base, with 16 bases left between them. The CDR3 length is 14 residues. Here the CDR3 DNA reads TGTGCCAGCTCACAAGGGATCGCTTCCTACGAGCAGTACTTC. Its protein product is CASSQGIASYEQYF.

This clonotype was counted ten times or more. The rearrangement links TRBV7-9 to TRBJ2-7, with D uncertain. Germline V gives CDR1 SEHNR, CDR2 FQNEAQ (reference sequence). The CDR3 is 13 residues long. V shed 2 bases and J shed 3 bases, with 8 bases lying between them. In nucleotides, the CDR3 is TGTGCCAGCAGCTTAACTGGGAACTACGAGCAGTACTTC. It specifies CASSLTGNYEQYF.

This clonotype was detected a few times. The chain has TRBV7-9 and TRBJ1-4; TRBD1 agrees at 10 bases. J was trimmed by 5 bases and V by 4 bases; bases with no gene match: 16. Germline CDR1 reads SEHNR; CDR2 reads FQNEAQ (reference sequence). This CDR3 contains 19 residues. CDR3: CASSSLTGGVWEGNEKLFF. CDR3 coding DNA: TGTGCCAGCAGCTCTTTGACAGGGGGCGTCTGGGAGGGGAATGAAAAACTGTTTTTT.

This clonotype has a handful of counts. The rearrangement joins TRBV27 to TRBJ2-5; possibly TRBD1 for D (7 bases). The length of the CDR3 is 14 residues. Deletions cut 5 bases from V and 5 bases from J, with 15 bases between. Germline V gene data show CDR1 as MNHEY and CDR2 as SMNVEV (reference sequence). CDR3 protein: CASSGSGGRETQYF. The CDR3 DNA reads TGTGCCAGCAGTGGATCAGGGGGGCGCGAGACCCAGTACTTC.

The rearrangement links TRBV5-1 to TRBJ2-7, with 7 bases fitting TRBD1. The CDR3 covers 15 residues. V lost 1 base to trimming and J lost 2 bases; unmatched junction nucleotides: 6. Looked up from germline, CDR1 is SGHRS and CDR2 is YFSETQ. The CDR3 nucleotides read TGCGCCAGCAGCTTGAGGGGGACAGCAGCCTACGAGCAGTACTTC. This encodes CASSLRGTAAYEQYF. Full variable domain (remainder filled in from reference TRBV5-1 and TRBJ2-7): KAGVTQTPRYLIKTRGQQVTLSCSPISGHRSVSWYQQTPGQGLQFLFEYFSETQRNKGNFPGRFSGRQFSNSRSEMNVSTLELGDSALYLCASSLRGTAAYEQYFGPGTRLTVT.

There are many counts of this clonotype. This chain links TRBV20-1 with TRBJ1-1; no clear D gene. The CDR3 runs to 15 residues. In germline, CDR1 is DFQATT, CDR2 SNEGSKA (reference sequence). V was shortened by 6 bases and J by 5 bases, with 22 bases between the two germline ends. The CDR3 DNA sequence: TGCAGTGCAAGCGAAATAGAGTCTTCGGGGACTGAAGCTTTCTTT. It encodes CSASEIESSGTEAFF.

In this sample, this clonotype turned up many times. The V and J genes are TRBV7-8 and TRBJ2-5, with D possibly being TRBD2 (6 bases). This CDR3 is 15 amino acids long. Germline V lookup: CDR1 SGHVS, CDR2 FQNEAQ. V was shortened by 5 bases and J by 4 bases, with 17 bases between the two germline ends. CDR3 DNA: TGTGCCAGCAGCCAAGGGTCTGCGGAGGGAGAGACCCAGTACTTC. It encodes CASSQGSAEGETQYF.

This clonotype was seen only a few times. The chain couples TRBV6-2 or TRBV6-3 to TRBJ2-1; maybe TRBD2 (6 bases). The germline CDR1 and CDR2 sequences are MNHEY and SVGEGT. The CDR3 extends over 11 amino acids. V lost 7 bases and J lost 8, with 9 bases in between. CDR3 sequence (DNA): TGTGCCAGCACCCGGGGGTATGAGCAGTTCTTC. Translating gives CASTRGYEQFF.

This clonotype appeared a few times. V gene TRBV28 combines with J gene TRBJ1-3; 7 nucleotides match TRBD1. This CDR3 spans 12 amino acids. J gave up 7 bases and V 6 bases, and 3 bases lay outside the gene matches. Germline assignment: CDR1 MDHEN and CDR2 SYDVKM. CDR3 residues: CASSGQVNTIYF. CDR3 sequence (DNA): TGTGCCAGCAGCGGACAGGTCAACACCATATATTTT.

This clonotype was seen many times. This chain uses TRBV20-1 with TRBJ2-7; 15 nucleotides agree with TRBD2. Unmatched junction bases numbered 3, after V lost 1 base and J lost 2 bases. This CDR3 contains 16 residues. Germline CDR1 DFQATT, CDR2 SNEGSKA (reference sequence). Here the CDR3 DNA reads TGCAGTGCTAGAGCGGGACTAGCGGGAGGCCCCTACGAGCAGTACTTC. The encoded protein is CSARAGLAGGPYEQYF.

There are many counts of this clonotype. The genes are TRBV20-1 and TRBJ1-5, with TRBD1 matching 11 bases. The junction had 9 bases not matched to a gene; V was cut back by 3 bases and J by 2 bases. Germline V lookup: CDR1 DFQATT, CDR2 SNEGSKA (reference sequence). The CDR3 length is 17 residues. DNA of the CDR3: TGCAGTGCTAGGCAGGACAGGGGGCTCATCGGCAATCAGCCCCAGCATTTT. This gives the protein CSARQDRGLIGNQPQHF.

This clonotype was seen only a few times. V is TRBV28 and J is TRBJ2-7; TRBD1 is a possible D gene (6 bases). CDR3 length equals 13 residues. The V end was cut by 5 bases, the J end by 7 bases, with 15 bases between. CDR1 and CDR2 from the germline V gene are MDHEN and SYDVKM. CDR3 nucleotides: TGTGCCAGCAGTGTATTCACAGGGCGAGAGCAGTACTTC. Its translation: CASSVFTGREQYF.

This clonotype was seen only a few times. The CDR3 sequence is CSANPEGQSTDTQYF. The CDR3 DNA sequence: TGCAGCGCCAACCCCGAGGGACAGAGCACAGATACGCAGTATTTT. V and J are TRBV29-1 and TRBJ2-3; TRBD1 agrees at 7 bases. V shed 7 bases, J shed 0 bases, and the junction held 10 bases outside the gene matches. Germline CDR1 SQVTM, CDR2 ANQGSEA. The CDR3 length is 15 residues.

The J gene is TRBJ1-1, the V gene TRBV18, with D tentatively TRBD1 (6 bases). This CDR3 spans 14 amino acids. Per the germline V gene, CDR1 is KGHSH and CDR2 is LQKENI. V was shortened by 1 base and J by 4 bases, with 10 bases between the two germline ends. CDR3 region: CASSPRQETTEAFF. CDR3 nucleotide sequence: TGTGCCAGCTCACCACGACAGGAGACCACTGAAGCTTTCTTT.

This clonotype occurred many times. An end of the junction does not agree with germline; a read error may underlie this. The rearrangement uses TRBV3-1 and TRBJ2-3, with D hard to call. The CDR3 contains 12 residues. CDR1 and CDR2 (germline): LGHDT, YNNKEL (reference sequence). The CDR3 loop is CASSQETDTQYF. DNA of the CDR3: TGCGCCAGCAGCCAAGAGACAGATACGCAGTATTTT.

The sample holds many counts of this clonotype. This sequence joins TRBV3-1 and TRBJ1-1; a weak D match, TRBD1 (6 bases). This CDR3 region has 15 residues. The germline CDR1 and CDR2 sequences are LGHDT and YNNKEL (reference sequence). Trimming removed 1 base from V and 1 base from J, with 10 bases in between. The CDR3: CASSQVGARNTEAFF. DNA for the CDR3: TGTGCCAGCAGCCAAGTGGGGGCGCGGAACACTGAAGCTTTCTTT. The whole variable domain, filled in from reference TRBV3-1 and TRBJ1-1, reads DTAVSQTPKYLVTQMGNDKSIKCEQNLGHDTMYWYKQDSKKFLKIMFSYNNKELIINETVPNRFSPKSPDKAHLNLHINSLELGDSAVYFCASSQVGARNTEAFFGQGTRLTVV.

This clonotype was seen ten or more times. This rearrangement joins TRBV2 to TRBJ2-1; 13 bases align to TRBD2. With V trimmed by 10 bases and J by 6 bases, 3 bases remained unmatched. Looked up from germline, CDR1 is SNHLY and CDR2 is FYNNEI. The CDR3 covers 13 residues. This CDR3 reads CAIRLAGGNEQFF. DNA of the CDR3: TGTGCCATCAGACTAGCGGGAGGCAATGAGCAGTTCTTC.

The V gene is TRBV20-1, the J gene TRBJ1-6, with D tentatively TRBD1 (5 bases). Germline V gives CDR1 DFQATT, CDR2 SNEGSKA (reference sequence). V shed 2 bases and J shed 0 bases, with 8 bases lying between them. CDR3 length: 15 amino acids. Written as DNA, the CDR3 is TGCAGTGCTAGATGGGGGAGCTCCTATAATTCACCCCTCCACTTT. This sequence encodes CSARWGSSYNSPLHF.

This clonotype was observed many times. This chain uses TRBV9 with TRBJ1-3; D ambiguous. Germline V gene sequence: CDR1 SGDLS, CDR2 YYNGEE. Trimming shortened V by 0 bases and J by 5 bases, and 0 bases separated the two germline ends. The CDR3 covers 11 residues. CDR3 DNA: TGTGCCAGCAGCGTAGGAAACACCATATATTTT. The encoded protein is CASSVGNTIYF. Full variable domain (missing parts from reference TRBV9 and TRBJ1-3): DSGVTQTPKHLITATGQRVTLRCSPRSGDLSVYWYQQSLDQGLQFLIQYYNGEERAKGNILERFSAQQFPDLHSELNLSSLELGDSALYFCASSVGNTIYFGEGSWLTVV.

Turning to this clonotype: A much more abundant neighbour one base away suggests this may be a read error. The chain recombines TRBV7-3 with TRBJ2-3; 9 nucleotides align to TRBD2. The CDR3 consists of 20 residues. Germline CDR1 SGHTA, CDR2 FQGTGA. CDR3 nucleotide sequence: TGTGCCAACAGCCCAGGCAACGCTCCTATGACTAGCGGAGGCACAGATACGCAGTATTTT. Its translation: CANSPGNAPMTSGGTDTQYF.

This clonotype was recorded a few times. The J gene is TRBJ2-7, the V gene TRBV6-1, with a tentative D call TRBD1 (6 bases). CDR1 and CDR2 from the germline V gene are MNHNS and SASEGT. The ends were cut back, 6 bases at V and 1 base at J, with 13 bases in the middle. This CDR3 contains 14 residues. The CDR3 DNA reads TGTGCCAGCAGCCTCCGGACAGCGTCCTACGAGCAGTACTTC. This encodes CASSLRTASYEQYF.